This T cell receptor beta chain was found in a study of cytomegalovirus exposure and HLA in healthy donors. Study-wide points: In an earlier analysis, about 87% or about 30%: the productive usage of most TCR beta V segments.

Germline V gene lookup returns CDR1 MNHNS and CDR2 SASEGT. The CDR3 is 14 amino acids. V lost 1 base, J lost 0 bases, and 4 bases lay in between. With regard to this clone: Antigen: not known.

The PCR ran on 60 Vbeta and 13 Jbeta primers. Profiling relied on immunoSEQ multiplex PCR, and the TCRdb table lists in-frame clones only, not all of them. The sample carries under 95,000 clones, 70% to 80% recorded once. The specimen sequenced was PBMCs. The receptor was isolated from a woman aged 40-49 years in good health and CMV-seropositive. V usage is TRBV6-1 and J usage is TRBJ1-5; D is unresolved. The CDR3 coding sequence is TGTGCCAGCAGTGAAGAGCTTAGCAATCAGCCCCAGCATTTT. Protein product: CASSEELSNQPQHF.